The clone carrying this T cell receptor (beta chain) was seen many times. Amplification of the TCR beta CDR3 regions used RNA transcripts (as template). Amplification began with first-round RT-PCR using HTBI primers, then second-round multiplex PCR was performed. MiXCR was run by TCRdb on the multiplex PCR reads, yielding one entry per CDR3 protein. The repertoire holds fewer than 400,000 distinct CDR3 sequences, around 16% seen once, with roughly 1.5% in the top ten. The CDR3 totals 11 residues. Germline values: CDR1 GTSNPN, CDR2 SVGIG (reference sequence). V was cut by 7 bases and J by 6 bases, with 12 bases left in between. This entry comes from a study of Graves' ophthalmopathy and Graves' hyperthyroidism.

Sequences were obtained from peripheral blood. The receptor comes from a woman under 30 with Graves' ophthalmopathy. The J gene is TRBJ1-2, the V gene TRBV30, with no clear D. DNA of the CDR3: TGTGCCTCCCCTGATAGGCATGGCTACACCTTC. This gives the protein CASPDRHGYTF.